Shown below are 5 T cell receptor beta chains from a single sample sequenced in a study of tumor and adjacent non-tumor tissue in lung cancer. Three rounds of nested PCR, following a modified ARM-PCR protocol, produced the TCRbeta library. TCRdb reprocessed the multiplex PCR reads with MiXCR, giving one entry per CDR3 protein. The data show 60,000 to 95,000 distinct CDR3 sequences, over 75% seen once. The template was RNA from unsorted bulk tissue. The sample comprised lung tumor tissue. All receptors come from a woman aged 45 to 65 with non-small cell lung cancer.

This clonotype was counted many times. This rearrangement joins TRBV28 to TRBJ2-6, with D maybe TRBD1 (6 bases). Trimming left V 6 bases short and J 3 bases short, with 21 bases between. The CDR3 has 18 amino acids. CDR1 MDHEN and CDR2 SYDVKM come from the germline V gene. CDR3 loop: CASSRRPTGTGGANVLTF. The CDR3 coding sequence is TGTGCCAGCAGCCGACGTCCTACAGGGACGGGTGGGGCCAACGTCCTGACTTTC.

In its sample, this clonotype was seen many times. V is TRBV7-2 and J is TRBJ2-2; no definite D call. The germline CDR1 and CDR2 sequences are SGHTA and FQGNSA. The CDR3 totals 14 residues. V gave up 1 base and J gave up 9 bases, with 12 bases separating them. CDR3 amino acids: CASSLGQLVRELFF. CDR3 coding DNA: TGTGCCAGCAGCTTAGGGCAATTGGTGAGGGAGCTGTTTTTT. Looking up the rest from reference TRBV7-2 and TRBJ2-2 gives the full variable domain: GAGVSQSPSNKVTEKGKDVELRCDPISGHTALYWYRQSLGQGLEFLIYFQGNSAPDKSGLPSDRFSAERTGGSVSTLTIQRTQQEDSAVYLCASSLGQLVRELFFGEGSRLTVL.

Remarks on this clonotype: A junction end diverges from the germline sequence, so it may reflect a read error. The chain employs TRBV6-5 and TRBJ2-3; TRBD1 aligns across 9 bases. There are 17 residues in the CDR3. From germline, CDR1 is MNHEY and CDR2 SVGAGI. CDR3 residues: CASSKRDRERKTDTQYF. In DNA form, the CDR3 reads TGTGCCAGCAGTAAGAGGGACAGGGAAAGGAAGACAGATACACAGTATTTT.

This chain uses TRBV7-8 with TRBJ2-5, with D hard to call. This CDR3 comprises 15 residues. Looked up from germline, CDR1 is SGHVS and CDR2 is FQNEAQ. Trimming cost V 1 base and J 10 bases, with 19 bases left between them. The CDR3 nucleotides are TGTGCCAGCAGCTTAGTTAAATCGGCCCCCAAGAGCCAGTACTTC. Protein sequence: CASSLVKSAPKSQYF.

This clonotype occurred many times. This chain uses TRBV30 with TRBJ1-5; D might be TRBD1 (6 bases). The V end was cut by 3 bases, the J end by 0 bases, with 18 bases between. There are 17 residues in the CDR3. Germline assignment: CDR1 GTSNPN and CDR2 SVGIG (reference sequence). Here the CDR3 DNA reads TGTGCCTGGAGCCCCGGGGGCTTTGGTGATAGCAATCAGCCCCAGCATTTT. Translating it yields CAWSPGGFGDSNQPQHF.